The clone carrying this TCR beta chain has more than one count but fewer than ten. Its antigen remains unidentified. As handled by the study authors: Clinicopathological groups of papillary thyroid cancer showed CDR3 differences that were used to build a distant-metastasis classifier. TCRdb re-clonotyped the PCR reads through MiXCR. The V and J calls and clone size come from TCRdb's table, not from the authors' own analysis. Of 25,000 to 30,000 clones listed, about 25% were seen once; the top ten hold 2% to 3%. Germline V gene data show CDR1 as MNHEY and CDR2 as SMNVEV (reference sequence). Trimming removed 2 bases at V and 8 bases at J, with 18 bases between. The CDR3 runs to 15 residues. The data belong to a study of metastatic and nonmetastatic thyroid tumors. Study in general: It was across blood and tumor or nodule tissue from malignant and benign thyroid patients that repertoires were compared.

Study results and limitations: Reports indicated that malignant thyroid tumors showed significantly higher TCR beta diversity than benign nodules did, in blood and tumor.

Thyroid surgery had not been preceded by any treatment in any patient. The V and J genes are TRBV27 and TRBJ1-2; maybe TRBD1 (5 bases). Material for sequencing was blood. The TCR sequence derives from a female donor with papillary thyroid cancer or a benign thyroid nodule (not recorded which). Some clones in this sample may be carry-over from other donors' samples. CDR3 sequence reads: CASSLGAERLDGYTF. DNA for the CDR3: TGTGCCAGCAGTTTAGGGGCCGAAAGGTTAGACGGCTACACCTTC.